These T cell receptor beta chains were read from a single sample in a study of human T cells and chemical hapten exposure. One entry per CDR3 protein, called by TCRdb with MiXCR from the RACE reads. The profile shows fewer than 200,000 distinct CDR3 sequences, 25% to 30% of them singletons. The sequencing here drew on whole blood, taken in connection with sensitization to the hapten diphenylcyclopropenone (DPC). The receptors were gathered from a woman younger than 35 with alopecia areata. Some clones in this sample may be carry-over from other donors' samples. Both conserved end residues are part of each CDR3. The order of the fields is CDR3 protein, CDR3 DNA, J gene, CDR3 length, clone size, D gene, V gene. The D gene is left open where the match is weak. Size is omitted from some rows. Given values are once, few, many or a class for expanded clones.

CASSFASGANVLTF	TGCGCCAGCAGTTTCGCCTCTGGGGCCAACGTCCTGACTTTC	TRBJ2-6	14	-	-	TRBV5-1
CASSLTFSYEQYF	TGTGCCAGCAGTCTAACATTCAGCTACGAGCAGTACTTC	TRBJ2-7	13	-	-	TRBV2
CSVTGGQETQYF	TGCAGCGTTACAGGAGGACAAGAGACCCAGTACTTC	TRBJ2-5	12	-	-	TRBV29-1
CSGSPVLPYEQYF	TGCAGTGGATCCCCTGTCCTGCCCTACGAGCAGTACTTC	TRBJ2-7	13	-	-	TRBV20-1
CASSLFRGTHSGANVLTF	TGTGCCAGCAGCTTGTTTAGGGGAACTCACTCTGGGGCCAACGTCCTGACTTTC	TRBJ2-6	18	-	-	TRBV5-6
CASTVGASKNIQYF	TGTGCCAGCACCGTGGGAGCGTCCAAAAACATTCAGTACTTC	TRBJ2-4	14	-	-	TRBV7-2
CASSRVYEQYF	TGTGCCAGCAGTCGGGTCTACGAGCAGTACTTC	TRBJ2-7	11	-	-	TRBV6-2/TRBV6-3
CASSQMIHEQFF	TGTGCCAGCAGCCAAATGATCCATGAGCAGTTCTTC	TRBJ2-1	12	-	-	TRBV3-1
CASSVRLTNEPFF	TGTGCCAGCAGCGTAAGACTAACCAATGAGCCGTTCTTC	TRBJ2-1	13	-	-	TRBV9
CASRRSGGAGNEQFF	TGTGCCAGCAGGCGGAGCGGGGGGGCTGGGAATGAGCAGTTCTTC	TRBJ2-1	15	few	TRBD2	TRBV6-2/TRBV6-3
CASSLDRVGSDTQYF	TGCGCCAGCAGCTTGGACAGGGTTGGGTCAGATACGCAGTATTTT	TRBJ2-3	15	few	-	TRBV5-1
CASSLGRTSADEQYF	TGTGCCAGCAGCTTAGGGCGGACTAGCGCGGACGAGCAGTACTTC	TRBJ2-7	15	few	TRBD2	TRBV7-9
CASSLSTEAFF	TGTGCCAGCAGTTTATCCACTGAAGCTTTCTTT	TRBJ1-1	11	-	-	TRBV12-3/TRBV12-4
CASSAGTSGQETQYF	TGTGCCAGCAGTGCCGGGACTAGCGGGCAAGAGACCCAGTACTTC	TRBJ2-5	15	-	TRBD2	TRBV6-4
CASSVGQLLDSPLHF	TGTGCCAGCAGCGTGGGGCAGCTCCTAGATTCACCCCTCCACTTT	TRBJ1-6	15	-	-	TRBV9
CASSPPGQSLHF	TGTGCCAGCAGCCCCCCGGGACAATCCCTCCACTTT	TRBJ1-6	12	-	-	TRBV7-9
CASASPGLVSYEQYF	TGTGCCAGCGCGTCACCGGGACTGGTCTCCTACGAGCAGTACTTC	TRBJ2-7	15	few	-	TRBV6-2/TRBV6-3
CASSPVMGSYNEQFF	TGCGCCAGCAGCCCCGTCATGGGCTCCTACAATGAGCAGTTCTTC	TRBJ2-1	15	few	-	TRBV4-3
CASSQDPLSGTPQFF	TGCGCCAGCAGCCAAGATCCATTGAGCGGGACCCCGCAGTTCTTC	TRBJ2-1	15	few	TRBD2	TRBV4-3
CASSVDGTGRVEQYF	TGTGCCAGCAGTGTAGACGGGACAGGGCGAGTCGAGCAGTACTTC	TRBJ2-7	15	many	TRBD1	TRBV25-1
CASSQSRGARTEAFF	TGCGCCAGCAGCCAATCCAGGGGGGCACGGACTGAAGCTTTCTTT	TRBJ1-1	15	many	TRBD1	TRBV4-1
CASSIGLAIYNEQFF	TGTGCCAGCAGCATCGGACTAGCAATTTACAATGAGCAGTTCTTC	TRBJ2-1	15	-	TRBD2	TRBV5-6
CASSLPGARTEAFF	TGTGCCAGCAGTTTACCAGGGGCGCGGACTGAAGCTTTCTTT	TRBJ1-1	14	-	-	TRBV28
CSASDTADYGYTF	TGCAGTGCTAGTGACACCGCTGACTATGGCTACACCTTC	TRBJ1-2	13	few	-	TRBV20-1
CASSLLQGGSPLHF	TGTGCCAGCAGCTTATTGCAGGGGGGTTCACCCCTCCACTTT	TRBJ1-6	14	-	TRBD1	TRBV7-2
CSVRREEAFF	TGCAGCGTTAGGCGAGAAGAAGCTTTCTTT	TRBJ1-1	10	-	-	TRBV29-1
CASTVVLNTEAFF	TGTGCCAGCACAGTAGTGCTGAACACTGAAGCTTTCTTT	TRBJ1-1	13	few	-	TRBV12-3/TRBV12-4